These T cell receptor beta chains were read from a single sample in a study of T cell clones after liver transplantation. Sequencing was performed with immunoSEQ multiplex PCR; in TCRdb, only in-frame clones are kept and a portion is missing. Seen here are around 19,000 clones, 88% observed once, and the top ten hold 13%. This material consisted of CD8+ T cells from blood, taken before liver transplant. The receptors come from a human donor who received a liver transplant. The CDR3 runs from the conserved cysteine through the conserved F or W. Each record gives: D gene, J gene, clone size, V gene, CDR3 protein, CDR3 DNA. D genes are given only for firm matches. Some rows mark clone size as missing; the rest say once, few, many or name a class of expanded clone.

NA,TRBJ2-1,NA,TRBV27,CASSVHRYNEQFF,TGTGCCAGCAGTGTACACAGGTACAATGAGCAGTTCTTC
NA,TRBJ2-2,NA,TRBV7-3,CASSLGYTGELFF,TGTGCCAGCAGCTTAGGGTACACCGGGGAGCTGTTTTTT
TRBD1,TRBJ1-5,NA,TRBV28,CASSFYLQGDEALAGNQPQHF,TGTGCCAGCAGTTTTTACCTACAGGGGGATGAGGCATTGGCGGGCAATCAGCCCCAGCATTTT
TRBD2,TRBJ2-3,NA,TRBV27,CASSLAGGLQSTDTQYF,TGTGCCAGCAGCCTAGCGGGAGGGCTCCAGTCCACAGATACGCAGTATTTT
NA,TRBJ1-5,NA,TRBV28,CASSLRGSRSNQPQHF,TGTGCCAGCAGTTTAAGGGGATCCCGTAGCAATCAGCCCCAGCATTTT
NA,TRBJ2-2,NA,TRBV28,CAGRGANTGELFF,TGTGCCGGGAGGGGGGCGAACACCGGGGAGCTGTTTTTT
NA,TRBJ2-2,once,TRBV28,CASSLVGDTGELFF,TGTGCCAGCAGTTTAGTCGGAGACACCGGGGAGCTGTTTTTT
TRBD2,TRBJ2-1,once,TRBV7-9,CASSLTSGRYNEQFF,TGTGCCAGCAGCCTTACTAGCGGCCGATACAATGAGCAGTTCTTC
NA,TRBJ2-3,NA,TRBV6-5,CASSYSNTDTQYF,TGTGCCAGCAGTTACTCCAACACAGATACGCAGTATTTT
NA,TRBJ2-3,NA,TRBV6-1,CASRRTGGDTQYF,TGTGCCAGTCGACGGACCGGGGGAGATACGCAGTATTTT
NA,TRBJ1-2,once,TRBV28,CASRWGAAAYGYTF,TGTGCCAGCAGGTGGGGAGCGGCCGCCTATGGCTACACCTTC
NA,TRBJ2-7,NA,TRBV4-1,CASSHSQGYEQYF,TGCGCCAGCAGCCATTCCCAGGGCTACGAGCAGTACTTC
NA,TRBJ1-2,NA,TRBV6-1,CASIQYPREWNGYTF,TGTGCCAGCATACAGTATCCGCGGGAATGGAACGGCTACACCTTC
NA,TRBJ2-1,NA,TRBV21-1,CASSGFVATPSDNEQFF,TGTGCCAGCAGTGGTTTTGTAGCTACACCTTCCGACAATGAGCAGTTCTTC
TRBD2,TRBJ2-5,NA,TRBV11-2,CASSRTSGEYQETQYF,TGTGCCAGCAGCCGGACTAGCGGAGAGTACCAAGAGACCCAGTACTTC
NA,TRBJ1-2,NA,TRBV5-1,CASSLTRGEGYTF,TGCGCCAGCAGCTTGACCAGGGGTGAAGGCTACACCTTC
NA,TRBJ2-1,NA,TRBV19,CASSPRRNEQFF,TGTGCCAGTAGTCCCCGGAGAAATGAGCAGTTCTTC
TRBD2,TRBJ2-1,few,TRBV29-1,CSVLAGAVYNEQFF,TGCAGCGTTCTAGCGGGAGCCGTCTACAATGAGCAGTTCTTC
NA,TRBJ1-4,NA,TRBV9,CASSDAGTAEKLFF,TGTGCCAGCAGCGACGCCGGGACGGCTGAAAAACTGTTTTTT
TRBD2,TRBJ2-7,NA,TRBV4-3,CASSQELAGGYEQYF,TGCGCCAGCAGCCAAGAGCTAGCGGGAGGGTACGAGCAGTACTTC
TRBD1,TRBJ2-3,NA,TRBV25-1,CASVAGDSNPADTQYF,TGTGCCAGCGTCGCCGGGGACAGTAACCCCGCAGATACGCAGTATTTT
NA,TRBJ2-1,NA,TRBV7-6,CASSLRGRGGYRSYNEQFF,TGTGCCAGCAGCTTGAGGGGTCGAGGCGGGTATCGCTCCTACAATGAGCAGTTCTTC
TRBD2,TRBJ2-1,NA,TRBV19,CASSTPWREGGNEQFF,TGTGCCAGTAGTACCCCGTGGCGGGAGGGCGGGAATGAGCAGTTCTTC
NA,TRBJ1-1,NA,TRBV19,CASSIGNTEAFF,TGTGCCAGTAGTATAGGGAACACTGAAGCTTTCTTT
NA,TRBJ1-1,NA,TRBV4-3,CASSHSSNTEAFF,TGCGCCAGCAGCCATTCCTCGAACACTGAAGCTTTCTTT
TRBD2,TRBJ2-1,NA,TRBV27,CASRVAGVNEQFF,TGTGCCAGCAGGGTAGCGGGAGTCAATGAGCAGTTCTTC
TRBD1,TRBJ2-7,NA,TRBV29-1,CSVEEGTDEQYF,TGCAGCGTTGAGGAAGGGACAGACGAGCAGTACTTC
NA,TRBJ2-7,NA,TRBV28,CASSFEAGSYEQYF,TGTGCCAGCAGTTTCGAAGCGGGCTCCTACGAGCAGTACTTC
NA,TRBJ2-3,NA,TRBV28,CASSLGTNTQYF,TGTGCCAGCAGTTTGGGGACAAATACGCAGTATTTT
NA,TRBJ2-7,NA,TRBV6-1,CASSESLDPGYEQYF,TGTGCCAGCAGTGAATCGCTCGATCCCGGCTACGAGCAGTACTTC
NA,TRBJ1-2,NA,TRBV10-3,CAILDRTNYGYTF,TGTGCCATCCTGGACAGAACTAACTATGGCTACACCTTC
NA,TRBJ2-7,NA,TRBV6-5,CASSYSGEQYF,TGTGCCAGCAGTTACTCAGGCGAGCAGTACTTC
TRBD2,TRBJ2-1,NA,TRBV10-3,CAIRAGLAGLSYNEQFF,TGTGCCATCAGGGCGGGGCTAGCGGGCCTCTCCTACAATGAGCAGTTCTTC
TRBD1,TRBJ1-2,NA,TRBV7-8,CASSSLLTGLYGYTF,TGTGCCAGCAGCTCACTCCTGACAGGGTTGTATGGCTACACCTTC
NA,TRBJ1-3,NA,TRBV9,CASSVGWTRNTIYF,TGTGCCAGCAGCGTAGGGTGGACGAGAAACACCATATATTTT
NA,TRBJ1-3,NA,TRBV7-2,CASSLTGYPGNTIYF,TGTGCCAGCAGCTTAACAGGTTACCCTGGAAACACCATATATTTT